This paragraph reports one T cell receptor (beta chain). This entry comes from a study of blood T cell repertoires in COVID-19. Study-wide background: T cells, B-cell-depleted T cells, or PBMCs provided the cDNA or gDNA that served as material.

The assay was immunoSEQ multiplex PCR, and TCRdb's table has in-frame clones only and misses some. The table lists 300,000 to 450,000 clones, about 87% of them singletons. V was clipped by 8 bases and J by 3 bases, with 14 bases between them. The CDR3 contains 14 residues. CDR1 ENHRY and CDR2 SYGVKD come from the germline V gene. This sequence was found in a man younger than 45 who had recovered from COVID-19. Sequenced: PBMCs or T cells enriched from blood (not recorded which). This rearrangement joins TRBV10-3 to TRBJ1-5; a weak D match, TRBD1 (5 bases). CDR3 sequence: CAIGEGLDNQPQHF. CDR3 bases: TGTGCCATCGGGGAGGGGTTGGACAATCAGCCCCAGCATTTT.